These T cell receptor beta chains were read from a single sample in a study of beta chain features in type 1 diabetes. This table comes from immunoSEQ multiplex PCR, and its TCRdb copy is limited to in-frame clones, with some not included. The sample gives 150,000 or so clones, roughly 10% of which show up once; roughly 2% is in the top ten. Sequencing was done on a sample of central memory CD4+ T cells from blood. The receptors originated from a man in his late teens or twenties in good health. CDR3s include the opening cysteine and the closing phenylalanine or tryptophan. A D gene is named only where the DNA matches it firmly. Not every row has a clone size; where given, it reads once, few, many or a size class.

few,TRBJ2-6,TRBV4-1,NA,CASSQDNSGANVLTF,TGCGCCAGCAGCCAAGACAACTCTGGGGCCAACGTCCTGACTTTC
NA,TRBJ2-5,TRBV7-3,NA,CASSPQWVGETQYF,TGTGCCAGCAGCCCTCAATGGGTGGGAGAGACCCAGTACTTC
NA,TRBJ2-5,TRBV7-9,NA,CASSLGTGQETQYF,TGTGCCAGCAGCTTGGGTACAGGACAAGAGACCCAGTACTTC
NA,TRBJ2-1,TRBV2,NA,CASRGAGIEQFF,TGTGCCAGCAGAGGGGCGGGAATTGAGCAGTTCTTC
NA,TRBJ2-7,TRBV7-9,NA,CASSDPGQKQYF,TGTGCCAGCAGCGACCCAGGACAGAAGCAGTACTTC
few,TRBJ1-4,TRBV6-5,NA,CASSYSGSSDEKLFF,TGTGCCAGCAGTTACTCTGGAAGTAGTGATGAAAAACTGTTTTTT
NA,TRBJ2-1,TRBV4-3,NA,CASSQEFIGGNEQFF,TGCGCCAGCAGCCAAGAATTCATTGGGGGCAATGAGCAGTTCTTC
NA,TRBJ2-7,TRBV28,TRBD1,CASSPGQGAHEQYF,TGTGCCAGCAGCCCAGGACAGGGGGCCCACGAGCAGTACTTC
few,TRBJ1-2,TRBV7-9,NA,CASSLSGADYGYTF,TGTGCCAGCAGCTTGTCCGGGGCCGACTATGGCTACACCTTC
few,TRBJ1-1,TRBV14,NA,CASSQGLDTEAFF,TGTGCCAGCAGCCAGGGGTTGGACACTGAAGCTTTCTTT
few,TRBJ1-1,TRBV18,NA,CASSPRGGTEAFF,TGTGCCAGCTCACCCAGGGGTGGGACTGAAGCTTTCTTT
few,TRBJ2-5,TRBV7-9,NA,CASSPGVLIETQYF,TGTGCCAGCAGCCCAGGGGTTTTGATAGAGACCCAGTACTTC
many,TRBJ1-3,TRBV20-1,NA,CSARTGNTIYF,TGCAGTGCTAGAACTGGAAACACCATATATTTT
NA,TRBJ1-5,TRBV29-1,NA,CSVEEDSNQPQHF,TGCAGCGTTGAAGAGGACAGCAATCAGCCCCAGCATTTT
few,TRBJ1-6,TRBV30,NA,CAYVPGILNNSPLHF,TGTGCCTACGTTCCAGGCATCCTCAATAATTCACCCCTCCACTTT
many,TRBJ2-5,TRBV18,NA,CASSLTETQYF,TGTGCCAGCTCACTAACGGAGACCCAGTACTTC
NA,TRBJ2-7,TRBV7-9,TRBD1,CASSLRQGRILGAYEQYF,TGTGCCAGCAGCTTGAGACAGGGGAGAATACTAGGGGCCTACGAGCAGTACTTC
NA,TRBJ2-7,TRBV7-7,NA,CASSLGRGPYEQYF,TGTGCCAGCAGCTTAGGGCGGGGCCCCTACGAGCAGTACTTC
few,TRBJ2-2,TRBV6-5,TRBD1,CASSYVGQGKGELFF,TGTGCCAGCAGTTACGTCGGACAGGGTAAAGGGGAGCTGTTTTTT
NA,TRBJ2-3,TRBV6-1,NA,CASSEGGTPYTQYF,TGTGCCAGCAGTGAAGGGGGGACCCCTTATACGCAGTATTTT
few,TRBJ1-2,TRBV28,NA,CASARTLPSGYTF,TGTGCCAGCGCAAGGACACTTCCCAGTGGCTACACCTTC
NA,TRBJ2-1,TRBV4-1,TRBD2,CASSQTTGTMFF,TGCGCCAGCAGCCAGACTACCGGGACTATGTTCTTC
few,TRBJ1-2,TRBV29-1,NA,CSVSALYGYTF,TGCAGCGTTTCGGCGCTCTATGGCTACACCTTC